One sample yielded the 18 T cell receptor beta chains listed below, sequenced in a study of cytomegalovirus exposure and HLA in healthy donors (dated by TCRdb to 2016 to 2017). Libraries were built with the immunoSEQ multiplex PCR assay. The multiplex PCR relied on a mix of 60 forward primers for TCR Vbeta segments and 13 reverse primers for TCR Jbeta segments. TCRdb provides this immuneACCESS table in a form limited to in-frame rearrangements. Some clones are lacking; in checked studies, under half of them reflect an unresolved V gene, and why the rest are absent is not known. The sample table records about 150,000 clones; 82% of these occur just once. Together, the top ten hold under 8% of the sample. Sequenced sample: PBMCs. The receptors were sampled from a woman in her forties or fifties in good health and CMV-seropositive.

The V gene is TRBV4-3, the J gene TRBJ1-3; TRBD1 might be the D (6 bases). The V end lost 0 bases, the J end lost 4 bases, and 10 bases lay between the germline ends. Germline V CDR1 and CDR2: LGHNA, YSLEER. CDR3 size: 15 residues. The CDR3 bases are TGCGCCAGCAGCCAAGACAGGGGAACAGGAAACACCATATATTTT. It encodes CASSQDRGTGNTIYF.

The chain combines TRBV2 with TRBJ2-4; 7 positions match TRBD2. V lost 5 bases, J lost 6 bases, and 7 bases stayed unmatched. There are 14 residues in the CDR3. Germline CDR1 reads SNHLY; CDR2 reads FYNNEI. CDR3 in DNA: TGTGCCAGCAGTCCGGGGGAGGGTAGAAACATTCAGTACTTC. Its translation is CASSPGEGRNIQYF. Full variable domain (outside the CDR3, taken from reference TRBV2 and TRBJ2-4): EPEVTQTPSHQVTQMGQEVILRCVPISNHLYFYWYRQILGQKVEFLVSFYNNEISEKSEIFDDQFSVERPDGSNFTLKIRSTKLEDSAMYFCASSPGEGRNIQYFGAGTRLSVL.

Only a few counts were recorded for this clone. The chain uses TRBV5-5 and TRBJ2-1, with 7 bases matching TRBD1. Germline V gives CDR1 SGHKS, CDR2 YYEKEE (reference sequence). V shed 5 bases, J shed 0 bases, and the junction held 5 bases outside the gene matches. The CDR3 loop spans 15 amino acids. CDR3 residues: CASSTGTASYNEQFF. CDR3 DNA: TGTGCCAGCAGTACCGGGACAGCCTCCTACAATGAGCAGTTCTTC.

The chain carries TRBV6-5 and TRBJ2-7; TRBD2 aligns across 7 bases. V lost 0 bases and J lost 5; bases outside the gene matches: 7. Germline V CDR1 and CDR2: MNHEY, SVGAGI. This CDR3 spans 15 amino acids. The CDR3 sequence: CASSYSTAGVDEQYF. For the CDR3, the DNA is TGTGCCAGCAGTTACTCGACCGCGGGGGTGGACGAGCAGTACTTC.

V usage is TRBV6-5 and J usage is TRBJ1-4; 8 bases map to TRBD1. This CDR3 contains 14 residues. The germline gives CDR1 MNHEY, CDR2 SVGAGI. With 6 bases clipped from V and 5 bases from J, the junction kept 5 bases outside the gene matches. DNA for the CDR3: TGTGCCAGCAGCCGGACAGGGCCGAATGAAAAACTGTTTTTT. Its translation is CASSRTGPNEKLFF.

J is TRBJ1-6 and V is TRBV15; TRBD1 aligns across 7 bases. V was pared by 0 bases and J by 7 bases, with 6 bases of the junction left unmatched. The CDR3 is 16 amino acids. CDR1 is LNHNV, CDR2 YYDKDF, per germline (reference sequence). This CDR3 reads CATSRDRGTANSPLHF. The CDR3 coding sequence is TGTGCCACCAGCAGAGATCGTGGGACAGCAAATTCACCCCTCCACTTT.

CDR3 bases: TGTGCCAGCAGTTTCGGCGGTGCTAGCACAGATACGCAGTATTTT. Amino acid sequence: CASSFGGASTDTQYF. The rearrangement uses TRBV27 and TRBJ2-3; unclear D gene. The CDR3 consists of 15 residues. Trimming cost V 3 bases and J 0 bases, with 10 bases left between them. CDR1 MNHEY and CDR2 SMNVEV come from the germline V gene (reference sequence).

The chain has TRBV7-9 and TRBJ2-2; 9 bases match TRBD2. The length of the CDR3 is 15 residues. Per the germline V gene, CDR1 is SEHNR and CDR2 is FQNEAQ (reference sequence). J gave up 5 bases and V 3 bases, and 4 bases lay outside the gene matches. CDR3 sequence reads: CASSFFSGGTGELFF. The CDR3 DNA reads TGTGCCAGCAGCTTTTTTAGCGGGGGTACCGGGGAGCTGTTTTTT. The variable domain in full, completed from reference TRBV7-9 and TRBJ2-2, reads DTGVSQNPRHKITKRGQNVTFRCDPISEHNRLYWYRQTLGQGPEFLTYFQNEAQLEKSRLLSDRFSAERPKGSFSTLEIQRTEQGDSAMYLCASSFFSGGTGELFFGEGSRLTVL.

For the CDR3, the DNA is TGTGCCAGCAGCTTCGGGGGAACCAAAAACATTCAGTACTTC. It yields the protein CASSFGGTKNIQYF. The V gene is TRBV7-9, the J gene TRBJ2-4, with D tentatively TRBD2 (6 bases). Trimming stripped 3 bases from V and 2 bases from J, with 8 bases between. The CDR3 extends over 14 amino acids. Germline CDR1 is SEHNR and CDR2 is FQNEAQ (reference sequence). The full variable domain, rest sourced from reference TRBV7-9 and TRBJ2-4, is DTGVSQNPRHKITKRGQNVTFRCDPISEHNRLYWYRQTLGQGPEFLTYFQNEAQLEKSRLLSDRFSAERPKGSFSTLEIQRTEQGDSAMYLCASSFGGTKNIQYFGAGTRLSVL.

The V gene is TRBV7-9, the J gene TRBJ2-7; D might be TRBD1 (6 bases). The V end was cut by 0 bases, the J end by 1 base, with 13 bases between. The CDR3 totals 16 residues. Germline CDR1 is SEHNR and CDR2 is FQNEAQ (reference sequence). The CDR3 region is CASSLALRQESYEQYF. CDR3 sequence (DNA): TGTGCCAGCAGCTTAGCGTTGAGACAGGAGTCCTACGAGCAGTACTTC.

V usage is TRBV27 and J usage is TRBJ2-3; TRBD1 matches 10 bases. The CDR3 has 16 amino acids. Trimming took 4 bases from V and 6 from J; bases not matched to a gene: 10. Germline V gene data show CDR1 as MNHEY and CDR2 as SMNVEV (reference sequence). CDR3 sequence: CASSWGRQGAGDTQYF. The CDR3 nucleotides read TGTGCCAGCAGTTGGGGCCGACAGGGGGCTGGGGATACGCAGTATTTT.

The chain couples TRBV5-4 to TRBJ2-7; TRBD1 is a possible D gene (6 bases). The V end was cut by 0 bases, the J end by 1 base, with 11 bases between. The CDR3 has 15 amino acids. Germline V gene lookup returns CDR1 SGHNT and CDR2 YYREEE (reference sequence). CDR3 DNA: TGTGCCAGCAGCTTGGAAGGGGGTCGGTCCTACGAGCAGTACTTC. It specifies CASSLEGGRSYEQYF.

This clone was seen only once. The J gene is TRBJ1-3, the V gene TRBV9; D call uncertain. Germline CDR1 reads SGDLS; CDR2 reads YYNGEE. Trimming removed 1 base at V and 0 bases at J, with 8 bases between. CDR3 length equals 15 residues. The CDR3 DNA is TGTGCCAGCAGCGTAACGGTGAGCTCTGGAAACACCATATATTTT. As protein: CASSVTVSSGNTIYF.

The V gene is TRBV9, the J gene TRBJ2-1; D ambiguous. With 0 bases removed from V and 5 bases from J, the gap between germline ends came to 3 bases. The germline V gene has CDR1 SGDLS and CDR2 YYNGEE. This CDR3 contains 12 residues. In DNA form, the CDR3 reads TGTGCCAGCAGCGTAGGAGACAATGAGCAGTTCTTC. Translation gives CASSVGDNEQFF. The entire variable domain, with the rest obtained from reference TRBV9 and TRBJ2-1, is as follows: DSGVTQTPKHLITATGQRVTLRCSPRSGDLSVYWYQQSLDQGLQFLIQYYNGEERAKGNILERFSAQQFPDLHSELNLSSLELGDSALYFCASSVGDNEQFFGPGTRLTVL.

The chain employs TRBV10-2 and TRBJ1-1; possibly TRBD1 for D (6 bases). Trimming shortened V by 2 bases and J by 3 bases, and 13 bases separated the two germline ends. The CDR3 spans 15 residues. Germline V gene data show CDR1 as WSHSY and CDR2 as SAAADI. Here the CDR3 DNA reads TGCGCCAGCAGTGAGGCTGAGGGGGTTTACACTGAAGCTTTCTTT. This translates into CASSEAEGVYTEAFF.

DNA for the CDR3: TGTGCCAGCAGAGAGGGGACAGGGGGCAACTACGAGCAGTACTTC. This sequence encodes CASREGTGGNYEQYF. The chain has TRBV6-5 and TRBJ2-7; 12 bases fit TRBD1. The germline V gene encodes CDR1 MNHEY and CDR2 SVGAGI. CDR3 size: 15 residues. With V trimmed by 6 bases and J by 3 bases, 6 bases remained unmatched.

A single count supports this clone. The rearrangement uses TRBV4-1 and TRBJ2-5, with 9 positions matching TRBD1. The J call may not be correct, given that the DNA end is closer to TRBJ2-7. The CDR3 spans 15 residues. Germline V gene lookup returns CDR1 MGHRA and CDR2 YSYEKL. The CDR3: CASSQVGTGNYEQYF. The CDR3 nucleotides are TGCGCCAGCAGCCAAGTGGGGACAGGGAACTACGAGCAGTACTTC.

The chain couples TRBV6-5 to TRBJ1-3, with D perhaps TRBD1 (5 bases). The germline V and J ends were trimmed by 6 bases and 0 bases, with 12 bases remaining between them. Germline lookup yields CDR1 MNHEY and CDR2 SVGAGI. This CDR3 has 15 residues. The CDR3 DNA sequence: TGTGCCAGCAGCGACAGTGCCTTCTCTGGAAACACCATATATTTT. It is translated as CASSDSAFSGNTIYF.